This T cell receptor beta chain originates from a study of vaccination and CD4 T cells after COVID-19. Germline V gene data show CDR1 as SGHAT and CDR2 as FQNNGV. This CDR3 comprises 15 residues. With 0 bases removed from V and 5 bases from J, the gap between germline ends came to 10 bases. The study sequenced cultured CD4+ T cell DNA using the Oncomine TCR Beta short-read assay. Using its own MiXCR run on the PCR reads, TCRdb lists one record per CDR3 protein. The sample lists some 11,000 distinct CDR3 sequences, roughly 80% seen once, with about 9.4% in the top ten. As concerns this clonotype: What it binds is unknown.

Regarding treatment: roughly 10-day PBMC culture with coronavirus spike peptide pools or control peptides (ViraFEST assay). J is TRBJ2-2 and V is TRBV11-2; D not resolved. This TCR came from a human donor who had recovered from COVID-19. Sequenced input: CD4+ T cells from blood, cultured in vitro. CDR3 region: CASSLEISITGELFF. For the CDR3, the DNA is TGTGCCAGCAGCTTAGAGATTAGCATAACCGGGGAGCTGTTTTTT.